A single sample is the source of the 8 T cell receptor beta chains below, sequenced in a study of shared clonotypes between healthy human individuals. TCRdb's table, derived via immunoSEQ multiplex PCR, lists solely in-frame clones and lacks some. This sample carries about 510,000 clones, 75% to 80% of them seen once, and the ten largest clones take around 12%. Sequenced material: PBMCs. The source is a woman in her thirties or forties in good health. Some clones in this sample may be carry-over from other donors' samples.

The chain recombines TRBV10-3 with TRBJ2-3; 14 bases are a match to TRBD2. With 6 bases clipped from V and 12 bases from J, the junction kept 8 bases outside the gene matches. This CDR3 region has 14 residues. The germline V gene has CDR1 ENHRY and CDR2 SYGVKD. CDR3 protein: CAIRPGTSGSPQYF. The CDR3 coding sequence is TGTGCCATCAGACCCGGGACTAGCGGGAGTCCCCAGTATTTT.

With respect to this clone: At the DNA level, this CDR3 is encoded by other sequences in the same sample as well. V usage is TRBV15 and J usage is TRBJ1-5, with D possibly being TRBD1 (5 bases). The V and J ends lost 4 bases and 4 bases respectively, with 14 bases between them. Germline V lookup: CDR1 LNHNV, CDR2 YYDKDF (reference sequence). The CDR3 totals 15 residues. The CDR3 DNA is TGTGCCACCAGCACCTACCGGGACTCAAATCAGCCCCAGCATTTT. It is translated as CATSTYRDSNQPQHF.

This clone was recorded a few times. This chain uses TRBV10-3 with TRBJ2-7; 16 bases are shared with TRBD2. This CDR3 is 15 amino acids long. CDR1 is ENHRY, CDR2 SYGVKD, per germline. V trimming: 4 bases; J trimming: 4 bases; junction bases outside the gene matches: 1. CDR3 region: CAISAGLAGGYEQYF. In DNA, the CDR3 is TGTGCCATCAGTGCGGGACTAGCGGGAGGGTACGAGCAGTACTTC.

This chain uses TRBV7-2 with TRBJ1-2; weak D call: TRBD1 (6 bases). This CDR3 is 16 amino acids long. CDR1 is SGHTA and CDR2 is FQGNSA in the germline V gene. V was clipped by 1 base and J by 8 bases, with 20 bases between them. The CDR3 DNA follows: TGTGCCAGCAGCTTAGTTCCCTTTGAACAGGGCGCCGGCTACACCTTC. Translated, it gives CASSLVPFEQGAGYTF.

On this clone: Being one base from a much bigger clone, this may be a read error. The chain uses TRBV7-7 and TRBJ2-2; TRBD2 agrees at 7 bases. Unmatched junction bases numbered 18, after V lost 4 bases and J lost 1 base. The V gene's germline CDR1 is SSHAT and CDR2 FNYEAQ (reference sequence). The CDR3 totals 20 residues. For the CDR3, the DNA is TGTGCCAGCAGCTCACGGGAGGTGGGACCCTCGAATATGAACACCGGGGAGCTGTTTTTT. Translated: CASSSREVGPSNMNTGELFF.

Note on this clone: Since a much larger clone is just one base distant, this may be a read error. The rearrangement uses TRBV27 and TRBJ1-2, with a weak D call TRBD1 (5 bases). The CDR3 has 14 residues. Trimming pared 5 bases from V and 5 bases from J, leaving 15 bases between. Germline CDR1 is MNHEY and CDR2 is SMNVEV (reference sequence). The CDR3 reads CASSRGVGRYGYTF. CDR3 in DNA: TGTGCCAGCAGTCGGGGGGTAGGCCGGTATGGCTACACCTTC.

In its sample, this clone was seen a few times. The chain links TRBV7-2 to TRBJ1-2; 8 bases are shared with TRBD1. V was clipped by 3 bases and J by 7 bases; unmatched bases: 4. Germline-derived CDR1 and CDR2 are SGHTA and FQGNSA. This CDR3 region has 13 residues. The DNA for the CDR3 is TGTGCCAGCAGCTTCGCAGGGGGCGTTGGCTACACCTTC. It translates to CASSFAGGVGYTF.

About this clone: The same CDR3 is also encoded by other DNA sequences in this sample. This chain joins TRBV9 and TRBJ2-7; 9 bases agree with TRBD2. The CDR3 runs 16 residues. Losses at the gene ends were 0 bases for V and 4 bases for J; bases not matched to a gene: 8. Germline V gives CDR1 SGDLS, CDR2 YYNGEE. The CDR3 coding sequence is TGTGCCAGCAGCGTAGCGGGCGCTAGCGGGATATACGAGCAGTACTTC. It specifies CASSVAGASGIYEQYF.